The rows below give T cell receptor beta chains drawn from one sample of a study of blood T cell repertoires in COVID-19. Assay: immunoSEQ multiplex PCR; the TCRdb copy retains only in-frame clones and omits some. The table has about 110,000 clones, approximately 81% seen once; the top ten hold around 1.5%. Sequenced input: peripheral blood. The receptors stem from a man over 45 with acute or convalescent COVID-19. CDR3s include the opening cysteine and the closing phenylalanine or tryptophan. Fields, in order: V gene, D gene, clone size, J gene, CDR3 protein, CDR3 DNA. D genes are given only for firm matches. Clone size appears in some rows only: once, few, many, or a class for an expanded clone.

TRBV19,-,few,TRBJ1-1,CASRYGNTEAFF,TGTGCCAGTAGGTACGGGAACACTGAAGCTTTCTTT
TRBV30,TRBD2,-,TRBJ2-3,CAWSVVAGGRRGTDTQYF,TGTGCCTGGAGTGTAGTGGCGGGGGGGCGAAGGGGCACAGATACGCAGTATTTT
TRBV5-4,TRBD1,-,TRBJ2-1,CASRRDRETYNEQFF,TGTGCCAGCAGGCGGGACAGGGAGACCTACAATGAGCAGTTCTTC
TRBV28,TRBD1,-,TRBJ1-4,CASSQGGMAEKLFF,TGTGCCAGCAGCCAAGGGGGCATGGCTGAAAAACTGTTTTTT
TRBV7-8,-,-,TRBJ1-1,CASSLGGSNTEAFF,TGTGCCAGCAGCTTAGGTGGGAGTAACACTGAAGCTTTCTTT
TRBV6-5,-,once,TRBJ2-7,CASRRQVRGEQYF,TGTGCCAGCAGACGCCAGGTGAGGGGGGAGCAGTACTTC
TRBV7-3,TRBD1,-,TRBJ2-1,CASSSQGDNEQFF,TGTGCCAGCAGCTCCCAGGGGGACAATGAGCAGTTCTTC
TRBV15,-,-,TRBJ1-3,CATSSARGPGNTIYF,TGTGCCACCAGCAGCGCCAGGGGACCTGGAAACACCATATATTTT
TRBV5-6,-,once,TRBJ1-2,CASSSQGLYGYTF,TGTGCCAGCAGCTCTCAGGGTCTCTATGGCTACACCTTC
TRBV6-1,TRBD1,-,TRBJ2-7,CASSAAGQGVGEQYF,TGTGCCAGCAGTGCAGCGGGACAGGGGGTTGGCGAGCAGTACTTC
TRBV30,TRBD1,-,TRBJ1-2,CAWSRDRREGYGYTF,TGTGCCTGGAGCCGGGACAGGCGCGAGGGCTATGGCTACACCTTC
TRBV5-1,TRBD1,-,TRBJ2-5,CASSRTGTRQETQYF,TGCGCCAGCAGCCGGACAGGGACGCGGCAAGAGACCCAGTACTTC
TRBV11-3,-,-,TRBJ2-2,CASSPDTTNTGELFF,TGTGCCAGCAGCCCGGACACTACGAACACCGGGGAGCTGTTTTTT
TRBV7-7,TRBD2,once,TRBJ2-3,CASSLSGVSTDTQYF,TGTGCCAGCAGCTTGAGCGGGGTTAGCACAGATACGCAGTATTTT
TRBV6-1,-,-,TRBJ2-2,CASSDLYPGELFF,TGTGCCAGCAGTGACCTATATCCCGGGGAGCTGTTTTTT
TRBV10-1,TRBD1,-,TRBJ1-4,CASSENLGQNEKLFF,TGCGCCAGCAGTGAGAATTTGGGACAGAATGAAAAACTGTTTTTT
TRBV30,TRBD1,-,TRBJ2-7,CAWSVGQGNEQYF,TGTGCCTGGAGTGTAGGACAGGGGAACGAGCAGTACTTC
TRBV9,TRBD1,-,TRBJ1-1,CASSSRQGVNTEAFF,TGTGCCAGCAGCTCCCGACAGGGAGTGAACACTGAAGCTTTCTTT
TRBV5-1,TRBD1,-,TRBJ1-1,CASSLLGTEGTEAFF,TGCGCCAGCAGCTTGCTCGGGACAGAGGGCACTGAAGCTTTCTTT
TRBV9,-,-,TRBJ2-2,CASSGGQSNTGELFF,TGTGCCAGCAGCGGCGGACAGAGCAACACCGGGGAGCTGTTTTTT
TRBV2,TRBD1,-,TRBJ2-7,CASSETGFGEQYF,TGTGCCAGCAGTGAGACAGGGTTCGGCGAGCAGTACTTC
TRBV27,-,-,TRBJ1-1,CASSEFSRTGTEAFF,TGTGCCAGCAGTGAGTTTTCCAGGACGGGAACTGAAGCTTTCTTT
TRBV19,-,-,TRBJ2-2,CASSIGGGASNTGELFF,TGTGCCAGTAGTATTGGAGGGGGCGCCTCGAACACCGGGGAGCTGTTTTTT
TRBV5-1,-,-,TRBJ1-2,CASAFTGTDGYTF,TGCGCCAGCGCCTTTACGGGTACGGATGGCTACACCTTC
TRBV3-1/TRBV3-2,-,-,TRBJ2-3,CASTWTATDTQYF,TGTGCCAGCACCTGGACAGCCACAGATACGCAGTATTTT
TRBV5-4,TRBD1,-,TRBJ2-4,CASSSRTGGNIQYF,TGTGCCAGCAGCTCGCGGACAGGGGGTAACATTCAGTACTTC
TRBV2,TRBD1,-,TRBJ1-2,CASSDLNRGYGYTF,TGTGCCAGCAGTGACTTGAACAGGGGCTATGGCTACACCTTC
TRBV28,TRBD2,-,TRBJ2-7,CASSRNPIGTSGYEQYF,TGTGCCAGCAGCCGAAACCCCATCGGGACTAGCGGCTACGAGCAGTACTTC
TRBV9,-,once,TRBJ1-3,CASTASRGSGNTIYF,TGTGCCAGCACCGCCTCCAGGGGTTCTGGAAACACCATATATTTT